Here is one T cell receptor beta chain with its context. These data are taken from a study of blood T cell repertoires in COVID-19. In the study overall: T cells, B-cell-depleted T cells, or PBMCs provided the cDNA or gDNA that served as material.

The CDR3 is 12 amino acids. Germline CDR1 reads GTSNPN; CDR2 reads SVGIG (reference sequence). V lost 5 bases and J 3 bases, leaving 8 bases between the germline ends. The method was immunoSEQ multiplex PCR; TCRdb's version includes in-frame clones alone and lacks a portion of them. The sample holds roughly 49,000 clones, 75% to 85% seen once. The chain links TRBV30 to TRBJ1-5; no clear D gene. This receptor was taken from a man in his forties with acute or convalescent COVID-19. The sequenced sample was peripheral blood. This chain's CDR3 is CAWDGLNQPQHF. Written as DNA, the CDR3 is TGTGCCTGGGACGGACTCAATCAGCCCCAGCATTTT. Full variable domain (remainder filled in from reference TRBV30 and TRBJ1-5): SQTIHQWPATLVQPVGSPLSLECTVEGTSNPNLYWYRQAAGRGLQLLFYSVGIGQISSEVPQNLSASRPQDRQFILSSKKLLLSDSGFYLCAWDGLNQPQHFGDGTRLSIL.